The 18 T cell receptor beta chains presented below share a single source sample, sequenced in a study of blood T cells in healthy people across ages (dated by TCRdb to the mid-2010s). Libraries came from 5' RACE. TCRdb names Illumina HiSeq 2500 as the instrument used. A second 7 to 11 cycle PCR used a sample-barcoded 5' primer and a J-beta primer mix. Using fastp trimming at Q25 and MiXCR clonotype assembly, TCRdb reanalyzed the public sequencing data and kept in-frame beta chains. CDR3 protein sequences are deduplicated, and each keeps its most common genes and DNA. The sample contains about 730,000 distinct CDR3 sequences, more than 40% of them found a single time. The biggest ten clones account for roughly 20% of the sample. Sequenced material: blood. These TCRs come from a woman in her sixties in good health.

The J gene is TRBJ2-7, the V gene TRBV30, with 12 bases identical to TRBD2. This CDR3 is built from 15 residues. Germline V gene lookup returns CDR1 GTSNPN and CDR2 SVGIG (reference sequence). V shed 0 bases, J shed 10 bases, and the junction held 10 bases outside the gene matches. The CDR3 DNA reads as TGTGCCTGGAGTGTACCTTGGACTAGCGGGGAGCCCCAGTACTTC. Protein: CAWSVPWTSGEPQYF.

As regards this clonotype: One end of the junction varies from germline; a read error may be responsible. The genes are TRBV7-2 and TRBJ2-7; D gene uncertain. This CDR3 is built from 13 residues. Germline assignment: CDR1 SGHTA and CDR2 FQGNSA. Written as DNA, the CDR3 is TGTGCCAGCAGCCAAAGAGTCCCCTACGGGCAGTACTTC. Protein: CASSQRVPYGQYF.

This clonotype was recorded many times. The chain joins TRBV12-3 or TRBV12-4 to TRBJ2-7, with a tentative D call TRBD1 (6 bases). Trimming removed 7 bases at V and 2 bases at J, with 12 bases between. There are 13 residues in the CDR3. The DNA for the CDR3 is TGTGCCAGCAAAAACAGGGATGCCTACGAGCAGTACTTC. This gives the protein CASKNRDAYEQYF.

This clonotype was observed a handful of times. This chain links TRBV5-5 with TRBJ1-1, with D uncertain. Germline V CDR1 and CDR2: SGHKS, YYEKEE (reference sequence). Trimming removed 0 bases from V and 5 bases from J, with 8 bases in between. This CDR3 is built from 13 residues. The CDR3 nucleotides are TGTGCCAGCAGCTTGGGACACCGGACTGAAGCTTTCTTT. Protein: CASSLGHRTEAFF.

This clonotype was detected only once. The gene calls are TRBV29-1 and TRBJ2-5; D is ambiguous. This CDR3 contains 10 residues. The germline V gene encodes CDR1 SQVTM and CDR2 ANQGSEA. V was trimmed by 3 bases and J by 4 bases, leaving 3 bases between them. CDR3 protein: CSVERETQYF. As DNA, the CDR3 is TGCAGCGTTGAGAGAGAGACCCAGTACTTC.

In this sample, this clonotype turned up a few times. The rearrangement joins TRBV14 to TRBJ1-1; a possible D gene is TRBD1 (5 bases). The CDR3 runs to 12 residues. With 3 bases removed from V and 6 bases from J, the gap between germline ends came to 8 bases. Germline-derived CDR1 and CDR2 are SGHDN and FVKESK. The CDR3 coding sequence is TGTGCCAGCAGCCAGGCGGGGGCTGAAGCTTTCTTT. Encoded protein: CASSQAGAEAFF. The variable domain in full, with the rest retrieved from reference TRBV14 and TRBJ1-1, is EAGVTQFPSHSVIEKGQTVTLRCDPISGHDNLYWYRRVMGKEIKFLLHFVKESKQDESGMPNNRFLAERTGGTYSTLKVQPAELEDSGVYFCASSQAGAEAFFGQGTRLTVV.

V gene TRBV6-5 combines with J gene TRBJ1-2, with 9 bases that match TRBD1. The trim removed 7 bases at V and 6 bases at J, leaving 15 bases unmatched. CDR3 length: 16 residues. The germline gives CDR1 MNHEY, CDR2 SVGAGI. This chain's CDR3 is CASTYLTGTGRNGYTF. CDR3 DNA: TGTGCCAGCACCTATCTTACCGGGACAGGGAGAAATGGCTACACCTTC.

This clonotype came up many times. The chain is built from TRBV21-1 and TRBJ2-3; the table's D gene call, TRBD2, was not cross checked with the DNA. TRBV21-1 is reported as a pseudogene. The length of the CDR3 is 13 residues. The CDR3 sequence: CPGPPARADTQYF. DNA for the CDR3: TGTCCTGGGCCTCCCGCAAGGGCAGATACGCAGTATTTT.

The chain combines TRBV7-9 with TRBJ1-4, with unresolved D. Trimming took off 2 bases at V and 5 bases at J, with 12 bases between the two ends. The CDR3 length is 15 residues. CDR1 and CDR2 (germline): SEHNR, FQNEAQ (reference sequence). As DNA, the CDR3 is TGTGCCAGCAGCTTAACCGTGGGTTTCAATGAAAAACTGTTTTTT. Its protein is CASSLTVGFNEKLFF.

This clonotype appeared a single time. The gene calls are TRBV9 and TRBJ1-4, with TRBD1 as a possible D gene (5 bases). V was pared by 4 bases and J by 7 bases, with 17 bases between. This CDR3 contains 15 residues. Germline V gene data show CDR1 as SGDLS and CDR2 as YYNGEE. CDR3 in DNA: TGTGCCAGCAGCCCCCGGGGGACGGGGAGTGAAAAACTGTTTTTT. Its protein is CASSPRGTGSEKLFF.

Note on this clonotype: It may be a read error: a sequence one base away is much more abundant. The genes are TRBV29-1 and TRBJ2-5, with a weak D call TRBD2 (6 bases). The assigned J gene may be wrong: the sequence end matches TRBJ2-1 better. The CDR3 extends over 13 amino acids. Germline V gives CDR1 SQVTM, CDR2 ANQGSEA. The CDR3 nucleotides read TGCAGCGTTGCAGAACGGGGGAAAGAGACCCAGTTCTTC. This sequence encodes CSVAERGKETQFF.

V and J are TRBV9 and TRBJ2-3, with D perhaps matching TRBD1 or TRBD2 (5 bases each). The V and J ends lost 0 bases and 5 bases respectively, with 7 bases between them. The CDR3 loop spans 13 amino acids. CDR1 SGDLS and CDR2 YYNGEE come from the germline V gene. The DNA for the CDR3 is TGTGCCAGCAGCGTAGGGGACGAAGATACGCAGTATTTT. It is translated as CASSVGDEDTQYF.

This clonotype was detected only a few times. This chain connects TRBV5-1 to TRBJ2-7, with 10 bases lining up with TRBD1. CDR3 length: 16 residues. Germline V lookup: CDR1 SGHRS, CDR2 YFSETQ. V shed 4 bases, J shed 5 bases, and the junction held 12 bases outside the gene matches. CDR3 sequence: CASSPRTGGDANEQYF. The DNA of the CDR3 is TGCGCCAGCAGCCCCAGGACAGGGGGAGATGCGAACGAGCAGTACTTC.

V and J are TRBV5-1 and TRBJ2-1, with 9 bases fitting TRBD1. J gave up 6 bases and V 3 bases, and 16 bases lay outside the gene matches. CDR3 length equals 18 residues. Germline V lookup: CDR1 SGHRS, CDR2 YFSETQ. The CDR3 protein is CASSSSNPGTGFVNEQFF. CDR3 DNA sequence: TGCGCCAGCAGCTCGAGTAACCCCGGGACAGGGTTTGTCAATGAGCAGTTCTTC.

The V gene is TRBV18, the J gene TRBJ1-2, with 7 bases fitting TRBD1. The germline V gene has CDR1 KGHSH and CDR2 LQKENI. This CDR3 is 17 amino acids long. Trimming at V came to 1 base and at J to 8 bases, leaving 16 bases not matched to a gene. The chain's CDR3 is CASSPQTGRSSSIGYTF. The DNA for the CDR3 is TGTGCCAGCTCACCACAGACAGGGAGAAGCTCTTCTATCGGCTACACCTTC. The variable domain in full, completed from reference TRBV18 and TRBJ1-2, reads NAGVMQNPRHLVRRRGQEARLRCSPMKGHSHVYWYRQLPEEGLKFMVYLQKENIIDESGMPKERFSAEFPKEGPSILRIQQVVRGDSAAYFCASSPQTGRSSSIGYTFGSGTRLTVV.

CDR3 sequence: CSVGGGTSGVYNEQFF. The CDR3 region has the DNA TGCAGCGTTGGGGGTGGGACTAGCGGCGTCTACAATGAGCAGTTCTTC. The genes are TRBV29-1 and TRBJ2-1; 11 bases are a match to TRBD2. CDR1 and CDR2 (germline): SQVTM, ANQGSEA. J lost 3 bases, V lost 4 bases, and 8 bases had no gene match. This CDR3 contains 16 residues.

This CDR3 reads CSATRAGMVDTQYF. In DNA, the CDR3 is TGCAGTGCAACACGAGCGGGAATGGTAGATACGCAGTATTTT. The chain uses TRBV20-1 and TRBJ2-3; TRBD2 matches at 7 bases. Per the germline V gene, CDR1 is DFQATT and CDR2 is SNEGSKA (reference sequence). Trimming at V came to 6 bases and at J to 5 bases, leaving 11 bases not matched to a gene. The CDR3 runs 14 residues.

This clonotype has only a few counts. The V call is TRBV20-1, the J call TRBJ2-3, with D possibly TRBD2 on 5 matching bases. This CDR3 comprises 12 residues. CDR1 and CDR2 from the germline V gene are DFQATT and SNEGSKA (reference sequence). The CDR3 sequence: CTGVGSTDTQYF. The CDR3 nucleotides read TGCACCGGGGTCGGGAGCACAGATACGCAGTATTTT.